This T cell receptor beta chain comes out of a study of blood T cells in healthy people across ages. CDR1 is LNHNV, CDR2 YYDKDF, per germline (reference sequence). The CDR3 is 16 residues long. Trimming took 0 bases from V and 9 from J, leaving 20 bases between them. Study results and limitations: Donor CMV status, an unknown factor, possibly confounded changes in expanded clonotypes. Long-lived donors carried more naive CD4+ cells and greater diversity than aged donors. PBMCs left unsorted prevented a conclusive naive versus antigen-experienced comparison.

The second PCR ran about 6 to 12 cycles with a sample-barcoded 5' primer and J-beta primers. A single record per CDR3 protein comes from TCRdb applying MiXCR to the 5' RACE reads. The sample shows about a million distinct CDR3 sequences, 51% of them seen only once. Regarding this clonotype: Antigen unknown.

V gene TRBV15 combines with J gene TRBJ1-2; D gene uncertain. The receptor was isolated from a woman aged 55-69 years in good health. The sequencing input was blood. The CDR3 region has the DNA TGTGCCACCAGCAGAGATGCCCCGCGGAGGGTCCGTCGCTACACCTTC. It codes for CATSRDAPRRVRRYTF.